Listed below are T cell receptor beta chains from one sample, sequenced in a study of beta chain features in type 1 diabetes. Profiling relied on immunoSEQ multiplex PCR, and the TCRdb table lists in-frame clones only, not all of them. The sample yields 200,000 to 300,000 clones, roughly 30% seen once. Sequencing was carried out using central memory CD4+ T cells from blood. Receptor source: a man aged 25-45 years in good health. Each CDR3 is given with its conserved first and last residue. A D gene is named only where the DNA matches it firmly. Clone size appears in some rows only: once, few, many, or a class for an expanded clone.

>TRBD2|NA|TRBV7-9|TRBJ2-3
CASSPGTSGSDTQYF
TGTGCCAGCAGCCCCGGGACTAGCGGTTCAGATACGCAGTATTTT
>TRBD2|NA|TRBV19|TRBJ2-3
CASSREAADTQYF
TGTGCCAGTAGCCGGGAGGCGGCGGATACGCAGTATTTT
>TRBD2|many|TRBV11-1|TRBJ2-1
CASSLRGDFSYNEQFF
TGTGCCAGCAGCTTACGGGGGGACTTCTCCTACAATGAGCAGTTCTTC
>NA|NA|TRBV4-3|TRBJ1-1
CASSQDRAGNTEAFF
TGCGCCAGCAGCCAAGATCGGGCAGGGAACACTGAAGCTTTCTTT
>TRBD2|NA|TRBV5-1|TRBJ2-3
CASSSTLAGGADTQYF
TGCGCCAGCAGCTCTACACTAGCGGGAGGAGCAGATACGCAGTATTTT
>NA|few|TRBV4-2|TRBJ2-3
CASSQRQERRRTDTQYF
TGTGCCAGCAGCCAAAGACAGGAAAGGCGCCGCACAGATACGCAGTATTTT
>NA|few|TRBV27|TRBJ2-1
CASKEGANEQFF
TGTGCCAGCAAGGAGGGGGCCAATGAGCAGTTCTTC
>NA|once|TRBV29-1|TRBJ2-7
CSVVTTERARITYEQYF
TGCAGCGTTGTCACGACGGAACGGGCCCGGATCACCTACGAGCAGTACTTC
>TRBD2|NA|TRBV10-3|TRBJ2-2
CAISEQAGGSTGELFF
TGTGCCATCAGTGAGCAAGCGGGAGGAAGCACCGGGGAGCTGTTTTTT
>NA|NA|TRBV5-1|TRBJ2-6
CASSLQGTGANVLTF
TGCGCCAGCAGCTTACAGGGAACTGGGGCCAACGTCCTGACTTTC
>NA|NA|TRBV4-1|TRBJ2-3
CASSQVGSTDTQYF
TGCGCCAGCAGCCAAGTGGGTAGCACAGATACGCAGTATTTT
>NA|NA|TRBV5-4|TRBJ2-7
CASSPGGIYEQYF
TGTGCCAGCAGCCCCGGAGGCATCTACGAGCAGTACTTC
>NA|NA|TRBV5-1|TRBJ2-7
CASSLVGGPYEQYF
TGCGCCAGCAGCTTGGTCGGGGGCCCCTACGAGCAGTACTTC
>TRBD1|NA|TRBV5-1|TRBJ2-2
CASTRDRGIGELFF
TGCGCCAGCACCCGGGACAGGGGAATCGGGGAGCTGTTTTTT
>TRBD1|NA|TRBV2|TRBJ1-2
CASSTTGNYGYTF
TGTGCCAGCAGTACGACAGGGAACTATGGCTACACCTTC
>NA|NA|TRBV6-5|TRBJ1-1
CASSYLRTGGTEAFF
TGTGCCAGCAGTTACCTTCGGACCGGAGGCACTGAAGCTTTCTTT
>NA|NA|TRBV29-1|TRBJ1-1
CSVCVCTLNTEAFF
TGCAGCGTTTGTGTGTGCACCTTGAACACTGAAGCTTTCTTT
>NA|few|TRBV5-5|TRBJ2-7
CASSLNQGWYEQYF
TGTGCCAGCAGCTTGAACCAGGGGTGGTACGAGCAGTACTTC
>TRBD1|NA|TRBV18|TRBJ2-1
CASSPSGQATGEQFF
TGTGCCAGCTCACCATCGGGACAGGCGACAGGGGAGCAGTTCTTC
>NA|NA|TRBV4-1|TRBJ2-3
CASSNKPGGLSTDTQYF
TGCGCCAGCAGCAACAAACCCGGGGGACTTAGCACAGATACGCAGTATTTT
>TRBD2|few|TRBV7-8|TRBJ2-5
CASSPSEGTTKETQYF
TGTGCCAGCAGCCCCTCCGAAGGGACTACGAAAGAGACCCAGTACTTC
>NA|NA|TRBV4-1|TRBJ1-5
CASSQARGNQPQHF
TGCGCCAGCAGCCAAGCCAGAGGCAATCAGCCCCAGCATTTT
>NA|NA|TRBV7-9|TRBJ2-7
CASSSTPGDEQYF
TGTGCCAGCAGCTCCACACCCGGGGACGAGCAGTACTTC
>NA|NA|TRBV30|TRBJ2-1
CAWSVSRPLGEQFF
TGTGCCTGGAGTGTCTCTCGACCCCTCGGGGAGCAGTTCTTC
>NA|NA|TRBV6-5|TRBJ2-1
CASTAGGNKNNEQFF
TGTGCCAGCACCGCGGGCGGGAACAAGAACAATGAGCAGTTCTTC
>NA|NA|TRBV6-1|TRBJ1-2
CASSEASGDYTF
TGTGCCAGCAGTGAAGCATCGGGGGACTACACCTTC
>NA|NA|TRBV15|TRBJ2-1
CATSRDQGSSYNEQFF
TGTGCCACCAGCAGAGATCAGGGGAGCTCCTACAATGAGCAGTTCTTC
>TRBD1|NA|TRBV19|TRBJ1-2
CASRTQGAHGYAF
TGTGCCAGTAGGACCCAGGGGGCTCACGGCTACGCCTTC
>NA|few|TRBV30|TRBJ2-2
CAWRGSTGELFF
TGTGCCTGGAGGGGGAGCACCGGGGAGCTGTTTTTT
>NA|NA|TRBV10-3|TRBJ1-6
CAIRAGPNSPLHF
TGTGCCATCCGGGCAGGCCCTAATTCACCCCTCCACTTT
>TRBD2|NA|TRBV2|TRBJ2-1
CASSEGRAGVNEQFF
TGTGCCAGCAGTGAAGGTCGAGCGGGAGTCAATGAGCAGTTCTTC
>NA|few|TRBV10-3|TRBJ2-7
CAISPTTYEQYF
TGTGCCATCAGCCCTACCACCTACGAGCAGTACTTC
>TRBD1|NA|TRBV5-1|TRBJ2-7
CASSPDRAYEQYF
TGCGCCAGCAGCCCGGACAGGGCGTACGAGCAGTACTTC
>NA|NA|TRBV4-1|TRBJ2-5
CASSYRDGGRETQYF
TGCGCCAGCAGCTACAGGGATGGCGGTCGGGAGACCCAGTACTTC
>TRBD1|few|TRBV7-2|TRBJ2-7
CASSSWTGSSYEQYF
TGTGCCAGCAGCTCCTGGACAGGGAGCTCCTACGAGCAGTACTTC
>NA|few|TRBV12-5|TRBJ2-1
CASGLVGSPSSYNEQFF
TGTGCTAGTGGTTTGGTAGGCTCCCCGAGCTCCTACAATGAGCAGTTCTTC
>TRBD1|NA|TRBV13|TRBJ1-1
CASSLRQGRGNTEAFF
TGTGCCAGCAGCTTACGACAGGGGCGTGGGAACACTGAAGCTTTCTTT
>NA|NA|TRBV5-1|TRBJ2-5
CASSLVSQETQYF
TGCGCCAGCAGCTTGGTTAGCCAAGAGACCCAGTACTTC
>NA|NA|TRBV30|TRBJ1-2
CAFSRGTYGYTF
TGTGCCTTCTCACGGGGGACTTATGGCTACACCTTC
>TRBD1|few|TRBV5-4|TRBJ2-3
CASSFGQGTDTQYF
TGTGCCAGCAGCTTCGGACAGGGAACAGATACGCAGTATTTT
>NA|NA|TRBV9|TRBJ2-5
CASSPTAGETQYF
TGTGCCAGCAGCCCAACCGCGGGGGAGACCCAGTACTTC
>NA|few|TRBV30|TRBJ1-3
CAWSVKAGQGNTIYF
TGTGCCTGGAGTGTAAAGGCAGGGCAAGGAAACACCATATATTTT
>NA|few|TRBV30|TRBJ1-4
CAWSVGRRGEKLFF
TGTGCCTGGAGTGTTGGAAGGAGGGGTGAAAAACTGTTTTTT
>NA|NA|TRBV7-6|TRBJ2-1
CASSPGTPYEQFF
TGTGCCAGCAGCCCAGGGACCCCCTATGAGCAGTTCTTC
>NA|few|TRBV7-2|TRBJ2-7
CASSAYRILRGYEQYF
TGTGCCAGCAGCGCGTACAGGATCCTCCGGGGCTACGAGCAGTACTTC
>TRBD1|few|TRBV7-9|TRBJ2-7
CASSPMGTGNPYEQYF
TGTGCCAGCAGCCCTATGGGGACAGGGAACCCCTACGAGCAGTACTTC
>NA|NA|TRBV30|TRBJ2-4
CAGWDKKNIQYF
TGTGCCGGGTGGGACAAAAAAAACATTCAGTACTTC
>NA|many|TRBV10-3|TRBJ2-5
CAISEPKETQYF
TGTGCCATCAGTGAGCCAAAGGAGACCCAGTACTTC
>TRBD1|NA|TRBV7-2|TRBJ2-3
CASSSRPTGVDTQYF
TGTGCCAGCAGCTCCCGCCCGACAGGGGTGGATACGCAGTATTTT
>NA|NA|TRBV28|TRBJ2-7
CASTKGGLSNEQYF
TGTGCCAGCACCAAAGGGGGGTTATCCAACGAGCAGTACTTC
>NA|few|TRBV10-3|TRBJ2-5
CAISESNRAETQYF
TGTGCCATCAGTGAGTCCAACAGGGCGGAGACCCAGTACTTC
>NA|NA|TRBV7-9|TRBJ2-7
CASSLNGAPYEQYF
TGTGCCAGCAGCTTAAACGGGGCCCCCTACGAGCAGTACTTC
>NA|few|TRBV11-2|TRBJ2-3
CASSFGYRGSTDTQYF
TGTGCCAGCAGCTTTGGTTACCGGGGTAGCACAGATACGCAGTATTTT
>NA|few|TRBV30|TRBJ2-7
CAWSVRGASVPLEQYF
TGTGCCTGGAGTGTACGAGGCGCGTCAGTCCCGCTCGAGCAGTACTTC
>TRBD1|few|TRBV29-1|TRBJ2-2
CSVDRGRPGELFF
TGCAGCGTTGACAGGGGGAGACCCGGGGAGCTGTTTTTT